Listed below are T cell receptor beta chains from one sample, sequenced in a study of cytomegalovirus exposure and HLA in healthy donors. Here immunoSEQ multiplex PCR was the method, and the copy in TCRdb shows in-frame clones only, minus some. The table has around 190,000 clones, roughly 72% seen once. Sequencing was performed on PBMCs. The receptors here all came from a man aged 30-40 years in good health and CMV-seronegative. Both conserved end residues are part of each CDR3. A D gene is named only where the DNA matches it firmly. Clone sizes are given selectively: once, few, many, or a class where the clone is expanded.

CDR3nt: TGTGCCAGCCTTGGCAGGGTATATACTAATGAAAAACTGTTTTTT; CDR3aa: CASLGRVYTNEKLFF; d_gene: -; v_gene: TRBV6-1; j_gene: TRBJ1-4; abundance: -
CDR3nt: TGTGCCAGCAGCCCAGACAGGGGGACTGAAGCTTTCTTT; CDR3aa: CASSPDRGTEAFF; d_gene: TRBD1; v_gene: TRBV4-2; j_gene: TRBJ1-1; abundance: -
CDR3nt: TGTGCCAGCAGCCCTTACAGGGGAGAGGCCCCTGAAGCTTTCTTT; CDR3aa: CASSPYRGEAPEAFF; d_gene: TRBD1; v_gene: TRBV7-6; j_gene: TRBJ1-1; abundance: -
CDR3nt: TGCGCCAGCAGTCAATGTTTAGCGGGAGGTGTAGATACGCAGTATTTT; CDR3aa: CASSQCLAGGVDTQYF; d_gene: TRBD2; v_gene: TRBV23-1; j_gene: TRBJ2-3; abundance: -
CDR3nt: TGTGCCAGCAGCGCCCGGACTAGCGGGACCAATGAGCAGTTCTTC; CDR3aa: CASSARTSGTNEQFF; d_gene: TRBD2; v_gene: TRBV9; j_gene: TRBJ2-1; abundance: -
CDR3nt: TGTGCCAGCAGTTACTCAACAGGGCGAGGTGTTCAGCCCCAGCATTTT; CDR3aa: CASSYSTGRGVQPQHF; d_gene: -; v_gene: TRBV6-6; j_gene: TRBJ1-5; abundance: -
CDR3nt: TGTGCCAGCAGCTCGGGACAGCTACTTGCCTACGAGCAGTACTTC; CDR3aa: CASSSGQLLAYEQYF; d_gene: TRBD1; v_gene: TRBV5-6; j_gene: TRBJ2-7; abundance: few
CDR3nt: TGTGCCATCAGCGTGACTAGCGGAACCTACAATGAGCAGTTCTTC; CDR3aa: CAISVTSGTYNEQFF; d_gene: TRBD2; v_gene: TRBV10-3; j_gene: TRBJ2-1; abundance: -
CDR3nt: TGTGCCAGCAGCTCCCCCGGCGGGAGACGCCAAGAGACCCAGTACTTC; CDR3aa: CASSSPGGRRQETQYF; d_gene: TRBD2; v_gene: TRBV5-4; j_gene: TRBJ2-5; abundance: -
CDR3nt: TGTGCCAGCAGCCGAGGTGGCAACACTGAAGCTTTCTTT; CDR3aa: CASSRGGNTEAFF; d_gene: -; v_gene: TRBV9; j_gene: TRBJ1-1; abundance: -
CDR3nt: TGTGCCAGCAGTGAAGGGTCCCTTGGACTGGAAAAACTGTTTTTT; CDR3aa: CASSEGSLGLEKLFF; d_gene: -; v_gene: TRBV6-1; j_gene: TRBJ1-4; abundance: -
CDR3nt: TGTGCCAGCAGTTTATTACAGGGCACGGAGACCCAGTACTTC; CDR3aa: CASSLLQGTETQYF; d_gene: -; v_gene: TRBV27; j_gene: TRBJ2-5; abundance: -
CDR3nt: TGTGCCAGCAGCCCCGGGCAGGGGAGCTCCTACGAGCAGTACTTC; CDR3aa: CASSPGQGSSYEQYF; d_gene: -; v_gene: TRBV13; j_gene: TRBJ2-7; abundance: -
CDR3nt: TGTGCCAGCAGTATTAGGGCGGGACCCTCAGATACGCAGTATTTT; CDR3aa: CASSIRAGPSDTQYF; d_gene: -; v_gene: TRBV28; j_gene: TRBJ2-3; abundance: -
CDR3nt: TGTGCCAGCAGTTTAGTGGGAACGGGAGGGCCCGGAGAGACCCAGTACTTC; CDR3aa: CASSLVGTGGPGETQYF; d_gene: TRBD2; v_gene: TRBV28; j_gene: TRBJ2-5; abundance: -
CDR3nt: TGTGCCAGCAGCGCCGAGGACAGCTTAAACACTGAAGCTTTCTTT; CDR3aa: CASSAEDSLNTEAFF; d_gene: -; v_gene: TRBV9; j_gene: TRBJ1-1; abundance: -
CDR3nt: TGTGCCAGCAGCTTGGGAGGGGGCAACATTGAGTACTTC; CDR3aa: CASSLGGGNIEYF; d_gene: TRBD1; v_gene: TRBV5-4; j_gene: TRBJ2-4; abundance: -
CDR3nt: TGTGCCAGCAGTGGGGGGACTAGCCCCGATAGGGATACGCAGTATTTT; CDR3aa: CASSGGTSPDRDTQYF; d_gene: TRBD2; v_gene: TRBV6-1; j_gene: TRBJ2-3; abundance: -
CDR3nt: TGTGCCAGCAGGGGGAGCGAGCAGTACTTC; CDR3aa: CASRGSEQYF; d_gene: -; v_gene: TRBV6-6; j_gene: TRBJ2-7; abundance: -
CDR3nt: TGTGCCAGCAAGATGACACCGGCTTATAACACTGAAGCTTTCTTT; CDR3aa: CASKMTPAYNTEAFF; d_gene: -; v_gene: TRBV6-4; j_gene: TRBJ1-1; abundance: -
CDR3nt: TGTGCCAGCAGTGATCGGCTAGCGGGGGCGGCTGAGACCCAGTACTTC; CDR3aa: CASSDRLAGAAETQYF; d_gene: TRBD2; v_gene: TRBV2; j_gene: TRBJ2-5; abundance: -
CDR3nt: TGTGCCAGCAGCTTAGAAGTACTCAGCGGGAGTAATCCCGGGGAGCTGTTTTTT; CDR3aa: CASSLEVLSGSNPGELFF; d_gene: TRBD2; v_gene: TRBV7-9; j_gene: TRBJ2-2; abundance: -
CDR3nt: TGTGCCAGCAGCGCCCACAGCAATAGCAATCAGCCCCAGCATTTT; CDR3aa: CASSAHSNSNQPQHF; d_gene: -; v_gene: TRBV9; j_gene: TRBJ1-5; abundance: -
CDR3nt: TGTGCCAGCAGTTCGGGACTAGCGGGAGTCTACGAGCAGTACTTC; CDR3aa: CASSSGLAGVYEQYF; d_gene: TRBD2; v_gene: TRBV2; j_gene: TRBJ2-7; abundance: -
CDR3nt: TGTGCCAGCAGCTTAACGGGATCCACAGATACGCAGTATTTT; CDR3aa: CASSLTGSTDTQYF; d_gene: -; v_gene: TRBV7-9; j_gene: TRBJ2-3; abundance: -
CDR3nt: TGTGCCAGCAGACAGGGGGCCTATGGCTACACCTTC; CDR3aa: CASRQGAYGYTF; d_gene: TRBD1; v_gene: TRBV2; j_gene: TRBJ1-2; abundance: -
CDR3nt: TGTGCCAGCTCACCCAGAGGAACCTATGGCTACACCTTC; CDR3aa: CASSPRGTYGYTF; d_gene: -; v_gene: TRBV18; j_gene: TRBJ1-2; abundance: -
CDR3nt: TGCGCCAGCAGCTTGGGAGGGAGGGAGAAGTATTTT; CDR3aa: CASSLGGREKYF; d_gene: TRBD2; v_gene: TRBV5-1; j_gene: TRBJ2-3; abundance: -
CDR3nt: TGTGCCAGCACTAAAACTGAGAACCTGCTCTATGGCTACACCTTC; CDR3aa: CASTKTENLLYGYTF; d_gene: -; v_gene: TRBV27; j_gene: TRBJ1-2; abundance: -
CDR3nt: TGCGCCAGCAGCTTGGAGGGGATACGTGAGCAGTTCTTC; CDR3aa: CASSLEGIREQFF; d_gene: -; v_gene: TRBV5-1; j_gene: TRBJ2-1; abundance: -
CDR3nt: TGTGCCAGCAGCAGGTTGTTCTCTGGGGCCAACGTCCTGACTTTC; CDR3aa: CASSRLFSGANVLTF; d_gene: -; v_gene: TRBV28; j_gene: TRBJ2-6; abundance: -
CDR3nt: TGTGCCAGCGGAAAAGGGGCAGAGCAGTACTTC; CDR3aa: CASGKGAEQYF; d_gene: -; v_gene: TRBV6-1; j_gene: TRBJ2-7; abundance: -
CDR3nt: TGTGCCAGCAGCTTAATAGCCTACGAGCAGTACTTC; CDR3aa: CASSLIAYEQYF; d_gene: -; v_gene: TRBV11-2; j_gene: TRBJ2-7; abundance: -
CDR3nt: TGTGCCAGCAGTTCATACAGGGTTAGCTCCTATAATTCACCCCTCCACTTT; CDR3aa: CASSSYRVSSYNSPLHF; d_gene: -; v_gene: TRBV28; j_gene: TRBJ1-6; abundance: -
CDR3nt: TGCAGCGCCGGAAGCGGGAGGGGAGATACGCAGTATTTT; CDR3aa: CSAGSGRGDTQYF; d_gene: TRBD2; v_gene: TRBV29-1; j_gene: TRBJ2-3; abundance: -
CDR3nt: TGTGCCAGCAGTTTAAGGGGTCCCCCTGACGAGCAGTACTTC; CDR3aa: CASSLRGPPDEQYF; d_gene: -; v_gene: TRBV28; j_gene: TRBJ2-7; abundance: -
CDR3nt: TGTGCCAGCAGACCCGGGGTAGCGGGAGTGGACGAGCAGTACTTC; CDR3aa: CASRPGVAGVDEQYF; d_gene: TRBD2; v_gene: TRBV6-1; j_gene: TRBJ2-7; abundance: -
CDR3nt: TGTGCCAGCAGTTTGCGCCCAGGGGGAACAGATACGCAGTATTTT; CDR3aa: CASSLRPGGTDTQYF; d_gene: TRBD1; v_gene: TRBV28; j_gene: TRBJ2-3; abundance: -
CDR3nt: TGTGCCAGCAGTACCTACAGGGACGAGCAGTACTTC; CDR3aa: CASSTYRDEQYF; d_gene: -; v_gene: TRBV28; j_gene: TRBJ2-7; abundance: -
CDR3nt: TGTGCCAGCAGTGGGTCCGGGACAGCGGACCCCTACAATGAGCAGTTCTTC; CDR3aa: CASSGSGTADPYNEQFF; d_gene: TRBD1; v_gene: TRBV27; j_gene: TRBJ2-1; abundance: -
CDR3nt: TGCGCCAGCAGCAAGGGACTAGCGAACACCGGGGAGCTGTTTTTT; CDR3aa: CASSKGLANTGELFF; d_gene: TRBD2; v_gene: TRBV5-1; j_gene: TRBJ2-2; abundance: -
CDR3nt: TGCAGCGGCACTAGTTCCGATGAGCAGTTCTTC; CDR3aa: CSGTSSDEQFF; d_gene: -; v_gene: TRBV29-1; j_gene: TRBJ2-1; abundance: -
CDR3nt: TGTGCCAGCAGTTACTCGTCGGACAATGAGCAGTTCTTC; CDR3aa: CASSYSSDNEQFF; d_gene: -; v_gene: TRBV6-5; j_gene: TRBJ2-1; abundance: few
CDR3nt: TGTGCCAGCAGCGAGGGTTATTCCTACGAGCAGTACTTC; CDR3aa: CASSEGYSYEQYF; d_gene: -; v_gene: TRBV7-9; j_gene: TRBJ2-7; abundance: once
CDR3nt: TGTGCCAGCAGTAGACAGGCGGCCGGGGAGCTGTTTTTT; CDR3aa: CASSRQAAGELFF; d_gene: -; v_gene: TRBV27; j_gene: TRBJ2-2; abundance: few
CDR3nt: TGTGCCAGCACCCACTCGGGGGGGGATGAGCAGTTCTTC; CDR3aa: CASTHSGGDEQFF; d_gene: TRBD2; v_gene: TRBV6-5; j_gene: TRBJ2-1; abundance: -
CDR3nt: TGTGCCATCAGTGAGTCGAGACAGATGAACTATGGCTACACCTTC; CDR3aa: CAISESRQMNYGYTF; d_gene: -; v_gene: TRBV10-3; j_gene: TRBJ1-2; abundance: -